This note documents a single T cell receptor (beta chain) sequence. This CDR3 comprises 13 residues. Germline CDR1 is LNHDA and CDR2 is SQIVND (reference sequence). V lost 3 bases and J 7 bases, leaving 11 bases between the germline ends. 60 Vbeta and 13 Jbeta primers were used in PCR. TCRdb's copy holds only in-frame clones and misses some; the assay was immunoSEQ multiplex PCR. The repertoire holds about 130,000 clones, about 76% seen once, with less than 15% in the top ten. The data were obtained in a study of cytomegalovirus exposure and HLA in healthy donors. The chain recombines TRBV19 with TRBJ2-3, with a weak D call TRBD2 (6 bases). Sequenced: PBMCs. The origin of this receptor is a woman aged 60-75 years in good health and CMV-seropositive. The CDR3 reads CASSIRAGNTQYF. In nucleotides, the CDR3 is TGTGCCAGTAGTATTCGGGCGGGAAATACGCAGTATTTT.